These 18 T cell receptor beta chains originate from one sample sequenced in a study of Tregs in tolerant kidney transplant recipients. Repertoires were generated with immunoSEQ multiplex PCR, while TCRdb's copy carries only in-frame clones and drops some. Its table records 45,000 to 55,000 clones. This specimen was CD4+ T cells from blood, taken before the transplant. These receptors were taken from a human donor who received a combined kidney and bone marrow transplant.

As for this clone: The sequence runs out 3 residues before the end of the CDR3; the remainder is reconstructed from the germline J gene. Other DNA sequences from this sample encode an identical CDR3 as well. V gene TRBV6-2 or TRBV6-3 combines with J gene TRBJ2-7; TRBD2 might be the D (5 bases). This CDR3 contains 14 residues. Trimming stripped 0 bases from V and 2 bases from J, with 8 bases between. The germline gives CDR1 MNHEY, CDR2 SVGEGT. CDR3 sequence reads: CASSYSRGPYEQYF. CDR3 DNA, as far as it was read: TGTGCCAGCAGTTACTCGCGCGGGCCCTACGAG.

Points on this clone: The read gets to within 3 residues of the CDR3 end, and the germline J gene fills in the rest. The chain is built from TRBV7-2 and TRBJ1-5; no reliable D call. V gave up 1 base and J gave up 7 bases, with 8 bases separating them. The germline CDR1 and CDR2 sequences are SGHTA and FQGNSA. The CDR3 has 13 residues. The DNA read from the CDR3 is TGTGCCAGCAGCTTAGAAGGAGGGCAGCCC. Translation: CASSLEGGQP. The CDR3, in full, reads CASSLEGGQPQHF.

About this clone: The missing CDR3 end, 3 residues past where the read stops, is filled in from the germline J gene. This chain uses TRBV19 with TRBJ1-5, with 9 bases identical to TRBD1. The length of the CDR3 is 16 residues. The germline gives CDR1 LNHDA, CDR2 SQIVND (reference sequence). The trim removed 9 bases at V and 5 bases at J, leaving 14 bases unmatched. The DNA read from the CDR3 is TGTGCCAGCTTACAGGGGGCCGCTCCCGTCGATCAGCCC. It encodes CASLQGAAPVDQP. The CDR3 in its entirety is CASLQGAAPVDQPQHF. Full variable domain (remainder filled in from reference TRBV19 and TRBJ1-5): DGGITQSPKYLFRKEGQNVTLSCEQNLNHDAMYWYRQDPGQGLRLIYYSQIVNDFQKGDIAEGYSVSREKKESFPLTVTSAQKNPTAFYLCASLQGAAPVDQPQHFGDGTRLSIL.

Incomplete CDR3 DNA: TGTGCCAGCAGTGACGACAGAGGGGAGACC. This codes for CASSDDRGET. The whole CDR3 region reads CASSDDRGETQYF. The V gene is TRBV6-1, the J gene TRBJ2-5; TRBD1 or TRBD2 may be the D gene (5 bases each). Sequencing ends 3 residues short of the CDR3 end; the germline J gene provides the rest. This CDR3 spans 13 amino acids. Trimming removed 3 bases at V and 5 bases at J, with 10 bases between. CDR1 is MNHNS and CDR2 is SASEGT in the germline V gene.

With regard to this clone: The CDR3 extends 3 residues past the end of the read, so its final part is completed from the germline J gene. The chain has TRBV7-2 and TRBJ1-4; 8 nucleotides align to TRBD1. Germline CDR1 and CDR2: SGHTA and FQGNSA. The trim removed 5 bases at V and 7 bases at J, leaving 9 bases unmatched. This CDR3 comprises 15 residues. The part of the CDR3 DNA that was read is TGTGCCAGCAGCGCCGGACAGGGCGGGATTGAAAAA. Translated, it gives CASSAGQGGIEK. The whole CDR3 region reads CASSAGQGGIEKLFF.

Points on this clone: The read ends 3 residues early relative to the CDR3; the germline J gene fills the gap. V gene TRBV5-1 combines with J gene TRBJ1-2; no firm D call. The CDR3 runs 14 residues. The germline V gene has CDR1 SGHRS and CDR2 YFSETQ. V shed 2 bases and J shed 4 bases, with 12 bases lying between them. CDR3 sequence: CASSLQGPFYGYTF. CDR3 bases read: TGCGCCAGCAGCTTACAAGGGCCTTTCTATGGC.

A remark on this clone: Read data end 3 residues before the CDR3 end; the end is taken from the germline J gene. The rearrangement joins TRBV18 to TRBJ1-4; D remains ambiguous. CDR3 length equals 16 residues. The germline CDR1 and CDR2 sequences are KGHSH and LQKENI. With 3 bases removed from V and 7 bases from J, the gap between germline ends came to 18 bases. Incomplete CDR3 DNA: TGTGCCAGCTCACCCCCCAACAGCCTTCAAACTGAAAAA. Its translation is CASSPPNSLQTEK. The full CDR3 sequence reads CASSPPNSLQTEKLFF.

In regard to this clone: The read terminates 3 residues ahead of where the CDR3 ends, so the germline J gene completes it. The chain employs TRBV5-1 and TRBJ2-2; 9 bases fit TRBD1. The germline V gene has CDR1 SGHRS and CDR2 YFSETQ. The CDR3 has 16 amino acids. V trimming: 2 bases; J trimming: 0 bases; junction bases outside the gene matches: 2. The CDR3 protein is CASSLDRGTNTGELFF. The CDR3 DNA, read in part, is TGCGCCAGCAGCTTAGACAGGGGGACGAACACCGGGGAG.

Comment on this clone: The read ends 3 residues shy of where the CDR3 ends; the end is completed using the germline J gene. V usage is TRBV7-3 and J usage is TRBJ2-1; 8 bases align to TRBD2. Germline CDR1 and CDR2: SGHTA and FQGTGA. This CDR3 is 15 amino acids long. The V and J ends lost 4 bases and 4 bases, in that order; junction bases with no gene match: 6. The CDR3 bases that were read are TGTGCCAGCAGCTCGGGACTAGGTCCATACAATGAG. As protein: CASSSGLGPYNE. The full-length CDR3 reads as CASSSGLGPYNEQFF.

Of note for this clone: The read gets to within 3 residues of the CDR3 end, and the germline J gene fills in the rest. The chain carries TRBV20-1 and TRBJ2-1; 10 nucleotides line up with TRBD2. The CDR3 is 15 amino acids. CDR1 is DFQATT and CDR2 is SNEGSKA in the germline V gene (reference sequence). The CDR3 loop reads CRMGQSGRVGNEQFF. CDR3 DNA, as far as it was read: TGCAGGATGGGGCAAAGCGGGAGGGTGGGCAATGAG.

Points on this clone: The read finishes 3 residues shy of the CDR3 end, and the germline J gene is used to complete it. This chain links TRBV6-2 or TRBV6-3 with TRBJ2-7, with TRBD1 matching over 9 bases. V lost 6 bases and J lost 3; bases outside the gene matches: 15. Germline lookup yields CDR1 MNHEY and CDR2 SVGEGT. The CDR3 consists of 17 residues. The CDR3 here is CASSPPPGGTGIYEQYF. The DNA read from the CDR3 is TGTGCCAGCAGCCCTCCTCCCGGCGGGACAGGGATCTACGAG.

For this clone: The observed sequence ends 3 residues before the CDR3 terminus, with the missing tail filled in from the germline J gene. V and J are TRBV20-1 and TRBJ2-3; 7 bases line up with TRBD1. Germline CDR1 and CDR2: DFQATT and SNEGSKA (reference sequence). Germline trimming cut 0 bases from V and 2 bases from J; bases unmatched to any gene: 11. This CDR3 comprises 17 residues. The DNA read from the CDR3 is TGCAGTGCTAGAGATCGCAGGGGACAGACCTACACAGATACG. It encodes CSARDRRGQTYTDT. The CDR3 reads in full as CSARDRRGQTYTDTQYF.

Regarding this clone: The read stops 3 residues short of the end of the CDR3; the missing end is completed from the germline J gene. The chain recombines TRBV20-1 with TRBJ2-7, with 7 bases aligning to TRBD1. Germline lookup yields CDR1 DFQATT and CDR2 SNEGSKA (reference sequence). Trimming at V came to 0 bases and at J to 4 bases, leaving 6 bases not matched to a gene. The CDR3 is 14 residues long. The covered CDR3 bases are TGCAGTGCTAGAGAAGTCCGGGACAGATACGAG. It is translated as CSAREVRDRYE. From start to end, the CDR3 is CSAREVRDRYEQYF.

A word on this clone: Read data end 3 residues before the CDR3 end; the end is taken from the germline J gene. The chain recombines TRBV7-2 with TRBJ2-5; a possible D gene is TRBD2 (6 bases). The ends were cut back, 5 bases at V and 6 bases at J, with 16 bases in the middle. Germline assignment: CDR1 SGHTA and CDR2 FQGNSA. The CDR3 length is 14 residues. The CDR3 DNA, read in part, is TGTGCCAGCAGCCCCGGGACTTCCCCCAAGACC. Its translation: CASSPGTSPKT. Given in full, the CDR3 is CASSPGTSPKTQYF.

CDR3 sequence reads: CASSFLPPGSGQNNEQFF. The sequenced CDR3 bases are TGTGCCAGCAGCTTTTTGCCTCCGGGTAGCGGGCAGAACAATGAG. The chain joins TRBV7-3 to TRBJ2-1; 7 bases are a match to TRBD2. Read data end 3 residues before the CDR3 end; the end is taken from the germline J gene. V shed 3 bases, J shed 5 bases, and the junction held 16 bases outside the gene matches. The length of the CDR3 is 18 residues. CDR1 and CDR2 from the germline V gene are SGHTA and FQGTGA.

Concerning this clone: The read ends 3 residues shy of where the CDR3 ends; the end is completed using the germline J gene. V usage is TRBV20-1 and J usage is TRBJ2-5; no firm D call. The CDR3 has 15 amino acids. Trimming shortened V by 0 bases and J by 1 base, and 12 bases separated the two germline ends. Germline V CDR1 and CDR2: DFQATT, SNEGSKA (reference sequence). The sequenced CDR3 bases are TGCAGTGCTAGAGATCCTACGCCGGGCCAAGAGACC. Translated, it gives CSARDPTPGQET. The CDR3 as a whole reads CSARDPTPGQETQYF.

A remark on this clone: The read terminates 3 residues before the CDR3 end, so the remaining end is supplied by the germline J gene. J is TRBJ2-5 and V is TRBV2; 7 positions match TRBD1. V dropped 2 bases and J dropped 4; count of bases not matched to a gene: 1. CDR3 length: 13 residues. Germline lookup yields CDR1 SNHLY and CDR2 FYNNEI. CDR3 DNA (partial): TGTGCCAGCAGTGAAACAGGGGTAGAGACC. This encodes CASSETGVET. The CDR3 in full is CASSETGVETQYF.

A note on this clone: The read finishes 3 residues shy of the CDR3 end, and the germline J gene is used to complete it. The V call is TRBV5-1, the J call TRBJ1-4; 11 nucleotides line up with TRBD1. V shed 4 bases and J 3 bases; nucleotides not matched to a gene: 8. From germline, CDR1 is SGHRS and CDR2 YFSETQ. The CDR3 has 17 amino acids. This CDR3 is CASSAGQGAYSNEKLFF. CDR3 DNA, as far as it was read: TGCGCCAGCAGCGCAGGACAGGGGGCTTATTCTAATGAAAAA.